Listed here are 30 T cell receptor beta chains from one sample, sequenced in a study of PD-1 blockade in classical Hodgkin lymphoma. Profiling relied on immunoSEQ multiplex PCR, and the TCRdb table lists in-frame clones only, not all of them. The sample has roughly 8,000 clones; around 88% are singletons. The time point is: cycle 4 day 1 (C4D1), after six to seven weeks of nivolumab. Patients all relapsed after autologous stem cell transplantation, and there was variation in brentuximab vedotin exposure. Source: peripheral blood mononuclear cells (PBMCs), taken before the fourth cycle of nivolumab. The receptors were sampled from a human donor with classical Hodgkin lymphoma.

The CDR3 loop is CASNTGPGGYTF. For the CDR3, the DNA is TGTGCCAGCAACACAGGGCCGGGTGGCTACACCTTC. This chain uses TRBV19 with TRBJ1-2; TRBD1 might be the D (6 bases). The CDR3 consists of 12 residues. Germline assignment: CDR1 LNHDA and CDR2 SQIVND (reference sequence). V dropped 9 bases and J dropped 7 bases, with 15 bases sitting between them. Filled out from reference TRBV19 and TRBJ1-2, the complete variable domain reads DGGITQSPKYLFRKEGQNVTLSCEQNLNHDAMYWYRQDPGQGLRLIYYSQIVNDFQKGDIAEGYSVSREKKESFPLTVTSAQKNPTAFYLCASNTGPGGYTFGSGTRLTVV.

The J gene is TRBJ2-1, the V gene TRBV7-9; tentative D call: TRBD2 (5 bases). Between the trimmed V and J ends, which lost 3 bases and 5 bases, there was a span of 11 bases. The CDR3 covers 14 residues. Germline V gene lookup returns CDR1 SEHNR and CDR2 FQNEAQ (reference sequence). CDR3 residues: CASSFTRSNNEQFF. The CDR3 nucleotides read TGTGCCAGCAGCTTTACTAGGTCAAACAATGAGCAGTTCTTC.

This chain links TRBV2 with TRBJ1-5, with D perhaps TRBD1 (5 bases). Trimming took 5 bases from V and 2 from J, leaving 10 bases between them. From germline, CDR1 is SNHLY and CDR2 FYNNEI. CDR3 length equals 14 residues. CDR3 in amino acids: CASSLGAGNQPQHF. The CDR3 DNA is TGTGCCAGCAGTTTAGGGGCGGGCAATCAGCCCCAGCATTTT.

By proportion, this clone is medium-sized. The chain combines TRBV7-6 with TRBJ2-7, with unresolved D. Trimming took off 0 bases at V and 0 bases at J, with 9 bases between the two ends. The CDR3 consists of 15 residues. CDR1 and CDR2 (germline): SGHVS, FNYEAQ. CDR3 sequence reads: CASSLAPGSSYEQYF. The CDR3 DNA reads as TGTGCCAGCAGCTTAGCCCCAGGAAGCTCCTACGAGCAGTACTTC.

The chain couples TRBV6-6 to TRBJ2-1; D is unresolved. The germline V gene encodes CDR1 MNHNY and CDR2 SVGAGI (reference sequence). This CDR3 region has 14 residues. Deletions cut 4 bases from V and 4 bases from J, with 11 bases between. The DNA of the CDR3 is TGTGCCAGCAGTTGGACCCGTCTTTACAATGAGCAGTTCTTC. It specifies CASSWTRLYNEQFF.

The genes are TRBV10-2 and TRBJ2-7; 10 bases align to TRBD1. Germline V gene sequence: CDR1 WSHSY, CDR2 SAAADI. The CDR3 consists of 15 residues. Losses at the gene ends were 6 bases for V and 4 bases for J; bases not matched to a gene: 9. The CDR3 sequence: CASRSGTGAFYEQYF. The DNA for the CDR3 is TGCGCCAGCAGGTCCGGGACAGGGGCGTTTTACGAGCAGTACTTC.

This chain's CDR3 is CASSLRDSPYEQYF. In DNA, the CDR3 is TGTGCCAGCAGCCTCCGGGACAGCCCCTACGAGCAGTACTTC. This sequence joins TRBV5-8 and TRBJ2-7, with TRBD1 matching over 7 bases. CDR1 is SGHTS, CDR2 YDEGEE, per germline. CDR3 size: 14 residues. Trimming took 4 bases from V and 2 from J; bases not matched to a gene: 6.

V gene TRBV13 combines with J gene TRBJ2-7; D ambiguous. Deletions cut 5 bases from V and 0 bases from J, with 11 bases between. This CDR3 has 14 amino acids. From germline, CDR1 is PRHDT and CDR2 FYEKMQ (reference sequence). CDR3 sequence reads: CASSALGSSYEQYF. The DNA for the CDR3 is TGTGCCAGCAGCGCCCTAGGCAGCTCCTACGAGCAGTACTTC.

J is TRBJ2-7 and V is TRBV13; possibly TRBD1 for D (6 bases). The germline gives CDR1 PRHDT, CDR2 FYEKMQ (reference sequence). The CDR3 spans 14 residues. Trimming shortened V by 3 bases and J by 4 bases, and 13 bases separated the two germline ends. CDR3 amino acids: CASSFNRQAYEQYF. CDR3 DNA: TGTGCCAGCAGCTTCAACCGACAGGCGTACGAGCAGTACTTC. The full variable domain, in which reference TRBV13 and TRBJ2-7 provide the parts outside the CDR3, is AAGVIQSPRHLIKEKRETATLKCYPIPRHDTVYWYQQGPGQDPQFLISFYEKMQSDKGSIPDRFSAQQFSDYHSELNMSSLELGDSALYFCASSFNRQAYEQYFGPGTRLTVT.

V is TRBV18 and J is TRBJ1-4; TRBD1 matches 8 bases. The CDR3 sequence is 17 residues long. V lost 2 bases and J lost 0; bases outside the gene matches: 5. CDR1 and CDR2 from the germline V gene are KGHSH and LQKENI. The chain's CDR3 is CASSPEQGGTTNEKLFF. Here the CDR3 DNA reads TGTGCCAGCTCACCAGAACAGGGGGGTACAACTAATGAAAAACTGTTTTTT.

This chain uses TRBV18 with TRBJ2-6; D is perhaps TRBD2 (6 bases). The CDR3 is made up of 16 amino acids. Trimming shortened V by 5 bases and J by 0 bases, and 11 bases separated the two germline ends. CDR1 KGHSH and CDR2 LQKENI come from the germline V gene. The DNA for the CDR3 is TGTGCCAGCTCAGGGGACTCCCCCTCTGGGGCCAACGTCCTGACTTTC. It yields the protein CASSGDSPSGANVLTF.

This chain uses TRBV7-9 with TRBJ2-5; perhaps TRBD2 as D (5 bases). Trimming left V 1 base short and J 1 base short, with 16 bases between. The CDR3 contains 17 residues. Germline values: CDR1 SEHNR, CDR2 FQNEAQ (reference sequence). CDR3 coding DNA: TGTGCCAGCAGCTTAGGTTTGGGAAGCGGTCCCCAAGAGACCCAGTACTTC. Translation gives CASSLGLGSGPQETQYF.

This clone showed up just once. CDR3 sequence reads: CASSPGGQETQYF. In DNA form, the CDR3 reads TGCGCCAGCAGCCCGGGCGGTCAAGAGACCCAGTACTTC. V is TRBV5-1 and J is TRBJ2-5; D not resolved. The CDR3 has 13 amino acids. Trimming removed 4 bases at V and 2 bases at J, with 9 bases between. Germline V gives CDR1 SGHRS, CDR2 YFSETQ.

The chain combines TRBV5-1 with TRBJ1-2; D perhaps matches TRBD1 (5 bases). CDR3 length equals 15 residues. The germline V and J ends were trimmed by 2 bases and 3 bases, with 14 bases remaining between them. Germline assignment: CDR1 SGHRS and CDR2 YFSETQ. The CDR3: CASSLTGRVDYGYTF. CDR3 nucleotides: TGCGCCAGCAGCTTAACAGGAAGGGTGGACTATGGCTACACCTTC.

This chain's CDR3 is CASSGGTGAYEQYF. CDR3 DNA sequence: TGTGCCAGCAGTGGCGGGACAGGGGCTTACGAGCAGTACTTC. The chain has TRBV6-5 and TRBJ2-7, with 10 bases fitting TRBD1. The V and J ends lost 5 bases and 4 bases, in that order; junction bases with no gene match: 5. The CDR3 spans 14 residues. Germline V CDR1 and CDR2: MNHEY, SVGAGI.

The CDR3 sequence is CASSDQTSEYNEQFF. In DNA, the CDR3 is TGTGCCAGCAGTGACCAGACTAGCGAATACAATGAGCAGTTCTTC. V is TRBV25-1 and J is TRBJ2-1; 8 bases line up with TRBD2. CDR3 size: 15 residues. Germline V gives CDR1 MGHDK, CDR2 SYGVNS. V shed 3 bases and J 4 bases; nucleotides not matched to a gene: 5.

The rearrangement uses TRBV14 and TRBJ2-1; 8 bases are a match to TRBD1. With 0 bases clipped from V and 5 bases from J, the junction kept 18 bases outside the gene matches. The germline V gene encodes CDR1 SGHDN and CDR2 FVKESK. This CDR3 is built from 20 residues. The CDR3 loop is CASSQDQNRGFPPAHNEQFF. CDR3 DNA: TGTGCCAGCAGCCAAGATCAGAACAGGGGGTTTCCGCCAGCCCACAATGAGCAGTTCTTC.

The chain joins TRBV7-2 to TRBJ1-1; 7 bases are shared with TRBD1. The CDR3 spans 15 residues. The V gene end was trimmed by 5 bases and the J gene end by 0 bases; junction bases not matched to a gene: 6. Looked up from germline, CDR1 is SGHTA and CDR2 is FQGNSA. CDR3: CASSILDRVNTEAFF. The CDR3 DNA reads TGTGCCAGCAGCATTTTAGACAGGGTGAACACTGAAGCTTTCTTT.

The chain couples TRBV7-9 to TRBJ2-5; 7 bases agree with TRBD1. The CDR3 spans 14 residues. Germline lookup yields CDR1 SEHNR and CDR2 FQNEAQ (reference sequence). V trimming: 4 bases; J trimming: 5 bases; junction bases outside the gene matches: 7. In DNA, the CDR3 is TGTGCCAGCAGCTGGGACAGTGGCTTTGAGACCCAGTACTTC. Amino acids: CASSWDSGFETQYF.

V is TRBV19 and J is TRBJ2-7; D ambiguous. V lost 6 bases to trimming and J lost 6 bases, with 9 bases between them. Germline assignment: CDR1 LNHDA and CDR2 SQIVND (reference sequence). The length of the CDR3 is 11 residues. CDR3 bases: TGTGCCAGTAGGGCTAAGAGCGAGCAGTACTTC. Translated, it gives CASRAKSEQYF.

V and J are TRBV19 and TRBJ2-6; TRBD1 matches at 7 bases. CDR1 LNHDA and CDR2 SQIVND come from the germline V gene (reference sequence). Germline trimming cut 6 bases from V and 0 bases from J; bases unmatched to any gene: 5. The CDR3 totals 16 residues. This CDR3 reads CASRTGTGSGANVLTF. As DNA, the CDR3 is TGTGCCAGTAGGACAGGGACCGGCTCTGGGGCCAACGTCCTGACTTTC.

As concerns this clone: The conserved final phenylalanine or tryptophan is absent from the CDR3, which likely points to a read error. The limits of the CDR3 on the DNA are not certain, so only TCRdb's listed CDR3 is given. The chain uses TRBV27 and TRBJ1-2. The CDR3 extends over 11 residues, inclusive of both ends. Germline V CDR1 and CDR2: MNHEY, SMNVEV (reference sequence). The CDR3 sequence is CASSSKCRVLV.

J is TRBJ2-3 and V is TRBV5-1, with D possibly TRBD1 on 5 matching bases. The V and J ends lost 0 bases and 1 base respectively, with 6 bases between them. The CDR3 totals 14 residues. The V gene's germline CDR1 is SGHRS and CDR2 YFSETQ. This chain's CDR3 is CASSLETGTDTQYF. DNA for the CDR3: TGCGCCAGCAGCTTGGAGACAGGCACAGATACGCAGTATTTT.

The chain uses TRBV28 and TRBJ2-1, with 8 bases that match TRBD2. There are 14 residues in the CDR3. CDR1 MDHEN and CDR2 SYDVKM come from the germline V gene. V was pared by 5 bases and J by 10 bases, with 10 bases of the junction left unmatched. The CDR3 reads CASSPWTSRREQFF. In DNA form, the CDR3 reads TGTGCCAGCAGTCCCTGGACTAGCAGGAGGGAGCAGTTCTTC.

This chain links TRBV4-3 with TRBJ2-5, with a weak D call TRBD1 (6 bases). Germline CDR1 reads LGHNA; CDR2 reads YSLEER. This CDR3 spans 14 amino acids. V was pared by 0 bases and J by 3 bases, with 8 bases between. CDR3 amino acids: CASSQDTGKETQYF. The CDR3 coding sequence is TGCGCCAGCAGCCAAGATACAGGGAAAGAGACCCAGTACTTC.

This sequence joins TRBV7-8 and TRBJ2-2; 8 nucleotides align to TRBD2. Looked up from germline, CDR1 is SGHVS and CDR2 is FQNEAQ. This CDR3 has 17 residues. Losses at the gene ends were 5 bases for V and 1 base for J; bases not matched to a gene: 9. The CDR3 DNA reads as TGTGCCAGCAGCCTCCTTGGACTAGCAGTGAACACCGGGGAGCTGTTTTTT. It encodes CASSLLGLAVNTGELFF.

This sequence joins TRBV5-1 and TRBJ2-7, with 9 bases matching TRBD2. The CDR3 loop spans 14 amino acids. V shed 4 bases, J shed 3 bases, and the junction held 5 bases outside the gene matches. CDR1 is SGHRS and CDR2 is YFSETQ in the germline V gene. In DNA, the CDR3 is TGCGCCAGCAGCAGAGGGACTAGCAGCTACGAGCAGTACTTC. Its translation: CASSRGTSSYEQYF.

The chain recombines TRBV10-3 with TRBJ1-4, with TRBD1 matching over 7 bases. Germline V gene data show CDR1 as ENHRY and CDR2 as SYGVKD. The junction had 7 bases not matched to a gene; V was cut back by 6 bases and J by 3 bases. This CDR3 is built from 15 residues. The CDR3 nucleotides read TGTGCCATCAGCCGACAGGGTCCGTCTAATGAAAAACTGTTTTTT. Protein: CAISRQGPSNEKLFF.

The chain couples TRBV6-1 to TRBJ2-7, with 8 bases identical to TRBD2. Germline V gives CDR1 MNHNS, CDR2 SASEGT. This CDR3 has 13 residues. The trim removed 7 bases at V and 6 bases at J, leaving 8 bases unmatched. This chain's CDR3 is CASKGRGGVEQYF. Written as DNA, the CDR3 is TGTGCCAGCAAGGGTCGGGGGGGCGTCGAGCAGTACTTC.

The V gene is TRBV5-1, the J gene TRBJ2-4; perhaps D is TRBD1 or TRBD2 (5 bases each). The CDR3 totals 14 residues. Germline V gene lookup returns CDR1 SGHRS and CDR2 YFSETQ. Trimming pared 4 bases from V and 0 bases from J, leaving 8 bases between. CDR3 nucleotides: TGCGCCAGCAGCGGTGGGACAGCCAAAAACATTCAGTACTTC. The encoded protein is CASSGGTAKNIQYF.